This record covers a single T cell receptor beta chain. Its antigen remains unidentified. Preparation of the TCRbeta library used unique molecular identifiers. MiXCR, run by TCRdb on the PCR reads, gives a single entry per CDR3 protein. The table has about 980,000 distinct CDR3 sequences, roughly 29% seen once. This sample is part of a study of T-cell reconstitution after alpha-beta-depleted transplantation in children. General study findings and limits: The high TCRbeta diversity at day 60 in some patients came from surviving recipient T cells and thymic progenitors.

Germline V CDR1 and CDR2: SQVTM, ANQGSEA. There are 16 residues in the CDR3. Losses at the gene ends were 5 bases for V and 8 bases for J; bases not matched to a gene: 12. Sequencing used PBMCs, mostly from graft donor cells, obtained 360 days after TCRalphabeta/CD19-depleted stem cell transplant. The rearrangement links TRBV29-1 to TRBJ2-1; 13 positions match TRBD2. The sequence was collected from a boy under two years old who had a stem cell transplant for SCID, so the T cells may come from the graft donor. The CDR3 DNA reads as TGCAGCGTTCGTAACGGACTAGCGGGGGCCCCACATGAGCAGTTCTTC. The encoded protein is CSVRNGLAGAPHEQFF.